This T cell receptor (beta chain) was documented in a study of identical twins. TCRdb processed the 5' RACE reads anew with MiXCR; each CDR3 protein has one entry. The sample carries fewer than 250,000 distinct CDR3 sequences, more than 15% recorded once. Concerning this clonotype itself: As yet, its antigen is unknown.

This CDR3 is 11 amino acids long. CDR1 is LGHNT and CDR2 is FRNRAP in the germline V gene. V was cut by 0 bases and J by 5 bases, with 2 bases left in between. Regarding the study as a whole: Low generation-probability sequences were in excess among twin-shared out-of-frame alpha sequences. In cord blood, abundant beta clonotypes had fewer insertions; memory showed no trend. For out-of-frame beta sequences, excess twin sharing was weaker.

The same sample was also used in a study of T cells expressing NK-cell markers.

The TCR was taken from a woman younger than 30 in good health. The sequencing sample was made of CD8+ T cells sorted from blood. V gene TRBV12-5 combines with J gene TRBJ2-7; no definite D call. The CDR3: CASGLVHEQYF. The CDR3, as DNA: TGTGCTAGTGGTTTGGTCCACGAGCAGTACTTC.